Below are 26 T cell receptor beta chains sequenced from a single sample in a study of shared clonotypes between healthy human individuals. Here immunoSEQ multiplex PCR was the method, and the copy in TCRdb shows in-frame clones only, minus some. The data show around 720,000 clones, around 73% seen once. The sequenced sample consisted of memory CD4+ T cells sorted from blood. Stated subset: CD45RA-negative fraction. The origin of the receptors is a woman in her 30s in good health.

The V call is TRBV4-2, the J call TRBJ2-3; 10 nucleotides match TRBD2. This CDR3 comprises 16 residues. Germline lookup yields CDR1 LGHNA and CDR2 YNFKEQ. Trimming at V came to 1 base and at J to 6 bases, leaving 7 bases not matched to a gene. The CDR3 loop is CASSQVGLAGVDTQYF. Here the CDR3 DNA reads TGTGCCAGCAGCCAAGTGGGGCTAGCGGGAGTTGATACGCAGTATTTT.

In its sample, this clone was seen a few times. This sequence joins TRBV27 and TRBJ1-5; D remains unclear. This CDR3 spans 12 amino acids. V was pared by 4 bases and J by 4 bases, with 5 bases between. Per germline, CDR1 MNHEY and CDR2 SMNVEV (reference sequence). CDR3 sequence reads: CASSSTNQPQHF. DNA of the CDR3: TGTGCCAGCAGTTCCACGAATCAGCCCCAGCATTTT.

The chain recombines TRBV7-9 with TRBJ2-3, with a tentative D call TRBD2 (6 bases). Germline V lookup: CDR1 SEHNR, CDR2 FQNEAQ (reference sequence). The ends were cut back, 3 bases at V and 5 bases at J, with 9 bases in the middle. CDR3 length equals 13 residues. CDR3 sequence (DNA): TGTGCCAGCAGCTTCGGGGGTGGAGATACGCAGTATTTT. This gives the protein CASSFGGGDTQYF.

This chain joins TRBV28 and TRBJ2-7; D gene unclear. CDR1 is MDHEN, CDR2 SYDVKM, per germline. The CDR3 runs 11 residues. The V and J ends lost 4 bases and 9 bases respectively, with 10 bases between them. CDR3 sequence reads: CASSWADGQYF. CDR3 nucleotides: TGTGCCAGCAGTTGGGCTGACGGGCAGTACTTC.

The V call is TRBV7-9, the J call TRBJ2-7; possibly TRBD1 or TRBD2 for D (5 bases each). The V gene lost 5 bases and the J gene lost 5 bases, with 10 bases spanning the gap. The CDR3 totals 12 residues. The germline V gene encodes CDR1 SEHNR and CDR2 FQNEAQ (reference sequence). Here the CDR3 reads CASSPPGHEQYF. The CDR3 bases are TGTGCCAGCAGCCCCCCGGGGCACGAGCAGTACTTC.

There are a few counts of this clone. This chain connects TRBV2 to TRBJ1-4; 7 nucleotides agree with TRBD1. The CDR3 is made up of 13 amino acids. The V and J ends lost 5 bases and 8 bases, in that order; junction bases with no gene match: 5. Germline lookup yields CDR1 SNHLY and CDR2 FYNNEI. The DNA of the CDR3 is TGTGCCAGCAGTTACAGGGGTGGAGAAAAACTGTTTTTT. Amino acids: CASSYRGGEKLFF.

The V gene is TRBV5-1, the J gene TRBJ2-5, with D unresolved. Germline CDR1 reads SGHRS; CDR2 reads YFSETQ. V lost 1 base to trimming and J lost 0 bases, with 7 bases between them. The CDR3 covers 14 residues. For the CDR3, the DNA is TGCGCCAGCAGCTTGTTTCAGAACCAAGAGACCCAGTACTTC. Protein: CASSLFQNQETQYF.

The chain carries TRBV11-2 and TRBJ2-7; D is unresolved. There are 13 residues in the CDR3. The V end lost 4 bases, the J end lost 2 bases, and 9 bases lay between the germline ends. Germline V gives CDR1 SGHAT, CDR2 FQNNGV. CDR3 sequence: CASSSDGPYEQYF. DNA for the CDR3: TGTGCCAGCAGCTCGGACGGGCCCTACGAGCAGTACTTC.

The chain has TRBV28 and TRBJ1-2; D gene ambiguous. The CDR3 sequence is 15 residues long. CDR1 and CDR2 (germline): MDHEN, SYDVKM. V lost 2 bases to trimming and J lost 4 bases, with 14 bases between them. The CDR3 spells CASSLPTWRTYGYTF. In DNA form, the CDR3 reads TGTGCCAGCAGTTTACCCACCTGGCGGACCTATGGCTACACCTTC.

CDR3 sequence (DNA): TGTGCCAGCAGTGGCAGGAGTACCTATGGCTACACCTTC. Translated, it gives CASSGRSTYGYTF. The chain recombines TRBV6-5 with TRBJ1-2; no clear D gene. Trimming left V 5 bases short and J 4 bases short, with 11 bases between. This CDR3 has 13 residues. Germline CDR1 and CDR2: MNHEY and SVGAGI.

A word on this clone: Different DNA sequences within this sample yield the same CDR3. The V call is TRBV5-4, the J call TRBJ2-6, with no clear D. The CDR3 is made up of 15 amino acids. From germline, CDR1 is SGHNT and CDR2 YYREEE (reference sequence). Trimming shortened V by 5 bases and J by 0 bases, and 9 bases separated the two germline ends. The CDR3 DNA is TGTGCCAGCAGTCCAGATCTCTCTGGGGCCAACGTCCTGACTTTC. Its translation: CASSPDLSGANVLTF. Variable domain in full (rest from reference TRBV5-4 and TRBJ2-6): ETGVTQSPTHLIKTRGQQVTLRCSSQSGHNTVSWYQQALGQGPQFIFQYYREEENGRGNFPPRFSGLQFPNYSSELNVNALELDDSALYLCASSPDLSGANVLTFGAGSRLTVL.

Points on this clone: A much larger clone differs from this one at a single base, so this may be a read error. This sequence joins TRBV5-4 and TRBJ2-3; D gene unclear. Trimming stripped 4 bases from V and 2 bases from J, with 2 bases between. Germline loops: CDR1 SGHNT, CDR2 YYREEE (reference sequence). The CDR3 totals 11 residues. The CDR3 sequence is CASSVTDTQYF. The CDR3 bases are TGTGCCAGCAGCGTCACAGATACGCAGTATTTT.

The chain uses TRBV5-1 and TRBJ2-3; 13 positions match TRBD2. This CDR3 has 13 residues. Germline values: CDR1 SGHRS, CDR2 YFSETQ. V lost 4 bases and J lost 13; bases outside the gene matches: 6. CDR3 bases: TGCGCCAGCAGCCAGGGACTAGCGGGAACGAAGTATTTT. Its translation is CASSQGLAGTKYF. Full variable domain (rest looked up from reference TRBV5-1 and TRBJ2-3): KAGVTQTPRYLIKTRGQQVTLSCSPISGHRSVSWYQQTPGQGLQFLFEYFSETQRNKGNFPGRFSGRQFSNSRSEMNVSTLELGDSALYLCASSQGLAGTKYFGPGTRLTVL.

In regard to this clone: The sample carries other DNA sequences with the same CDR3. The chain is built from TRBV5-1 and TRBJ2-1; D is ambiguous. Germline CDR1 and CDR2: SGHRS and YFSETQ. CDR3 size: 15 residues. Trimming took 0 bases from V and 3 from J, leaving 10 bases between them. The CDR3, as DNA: TGCGCCAGCAGCTTGGACAGCGTGGGCTACAATGAGCAGTTCTTC. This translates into CASSLDSVGYNEQFF.

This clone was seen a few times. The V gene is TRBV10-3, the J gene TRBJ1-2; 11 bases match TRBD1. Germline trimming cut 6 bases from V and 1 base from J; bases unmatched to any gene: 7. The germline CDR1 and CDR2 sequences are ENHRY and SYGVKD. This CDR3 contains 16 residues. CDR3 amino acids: CAIRDGTGGYNYGYTF. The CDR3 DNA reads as TGTGCCATCAGAGATGGGACAGGGGGATATAACTATGGCTACACCTTC.

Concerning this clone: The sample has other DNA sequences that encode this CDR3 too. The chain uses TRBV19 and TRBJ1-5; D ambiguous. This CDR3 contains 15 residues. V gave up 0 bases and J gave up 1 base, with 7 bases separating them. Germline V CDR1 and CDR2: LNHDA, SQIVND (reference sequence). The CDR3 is CASSIDPDSNQPQHF. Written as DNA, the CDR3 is TGTGCCAGTAGTATAGACCCGGACAGCAATCAGCCCCAGCATTTT. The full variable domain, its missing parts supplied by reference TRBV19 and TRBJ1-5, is DGGITQSPKYLFRKEGQNVTLSCEQNLNHDAMYWYRQDPGQGLRLIYYSQIVNDFQKGDIAEGYSVSREKKESFPLTVTSAQKNPTAFYLCASSIDPDSNQPQHFGDGTRLSIL.

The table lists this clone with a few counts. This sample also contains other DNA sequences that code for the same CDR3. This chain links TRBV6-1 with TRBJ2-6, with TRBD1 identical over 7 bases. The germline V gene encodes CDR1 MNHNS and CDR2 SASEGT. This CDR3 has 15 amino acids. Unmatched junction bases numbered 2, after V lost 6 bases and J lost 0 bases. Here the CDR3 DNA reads TGTGCCAGCAGATCAGGGGGCTCTGGGGCCAACGTCCTGACTTTC. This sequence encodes CASRSGGSGANVLTF.

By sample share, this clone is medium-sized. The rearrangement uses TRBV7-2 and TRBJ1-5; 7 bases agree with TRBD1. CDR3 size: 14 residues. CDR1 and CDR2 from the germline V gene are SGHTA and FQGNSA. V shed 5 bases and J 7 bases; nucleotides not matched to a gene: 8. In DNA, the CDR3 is TGTGCCAGCAGCCCAAGACAGGGCCGCCAGCCCCAGCATTTT. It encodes CASSPRQGRQPQHF.

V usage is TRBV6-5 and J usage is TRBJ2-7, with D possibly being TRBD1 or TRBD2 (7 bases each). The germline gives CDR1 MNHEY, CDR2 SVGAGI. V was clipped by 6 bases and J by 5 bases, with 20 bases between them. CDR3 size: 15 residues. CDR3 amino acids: CASSPTGEGTNEQYF. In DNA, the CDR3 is TGTGCCAGCAGCCCCACAGGGGAGGGCACAAACGAGCAGTACTTC.

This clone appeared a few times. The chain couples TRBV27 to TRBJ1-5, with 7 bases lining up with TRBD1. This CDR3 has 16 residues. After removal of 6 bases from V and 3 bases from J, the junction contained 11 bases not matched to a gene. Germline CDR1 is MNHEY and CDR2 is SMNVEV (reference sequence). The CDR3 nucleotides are TGTGCCAGCAGCCTCACGACAGGGCAGCCCAATCAGCCCCAGCATTTT. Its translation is CASSLTTGQPNQPQHF.

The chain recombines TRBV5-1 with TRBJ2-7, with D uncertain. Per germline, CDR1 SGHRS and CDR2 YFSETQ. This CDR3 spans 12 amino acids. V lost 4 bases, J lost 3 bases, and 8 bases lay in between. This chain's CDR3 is CASSVGFYEQYF. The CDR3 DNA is TGCGCCAGCAGCGTAGGCTTCTACGAGCAGTACTTC.

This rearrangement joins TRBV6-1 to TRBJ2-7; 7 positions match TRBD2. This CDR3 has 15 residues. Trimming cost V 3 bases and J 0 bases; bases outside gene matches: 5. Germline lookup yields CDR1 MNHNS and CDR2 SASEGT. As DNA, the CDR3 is TGTGCCAGCAGTGATGGGACTACTTACTCCTACGAGCAGTACTTC. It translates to CASSDGTTYSYEQYF.

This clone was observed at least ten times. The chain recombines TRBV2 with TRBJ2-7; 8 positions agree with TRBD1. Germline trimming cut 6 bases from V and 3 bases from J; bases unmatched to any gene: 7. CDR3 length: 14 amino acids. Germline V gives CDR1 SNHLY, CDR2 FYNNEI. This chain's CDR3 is CASSEDRADYEQYF. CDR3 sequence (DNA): TGTGCCAGCAGCGAGGACAGGGCTGACTACGAGCAGTACTTC.

CDR3 region: CASSTGGATPYGYTF. The CDR3 coding sequence is TGTGCCAGTTCTACGGGGGGGGCGACCCCTTATGGCTACACCTTC. V is TRBV19 and J is TRBJ1-2; a weak D match, TRBD1 (6 bases). The CDR3 contains 15 residues. With 8 bases removed from V and 5 bases from J, the gap between germline ends came to 21 bases. Germline V gives CDR1 LNHDA, CDR2 SQIVND (reference sequence).

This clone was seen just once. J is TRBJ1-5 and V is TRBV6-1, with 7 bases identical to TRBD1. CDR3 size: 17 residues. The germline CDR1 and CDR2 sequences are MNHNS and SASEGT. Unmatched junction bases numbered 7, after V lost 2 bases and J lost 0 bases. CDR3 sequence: CASSEFGQAFSNQPQHF. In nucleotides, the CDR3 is TGTGCCAGCAGTGAATTTGGACAGGCCTTTAGCAATCAGCCCCAGCATTTT.

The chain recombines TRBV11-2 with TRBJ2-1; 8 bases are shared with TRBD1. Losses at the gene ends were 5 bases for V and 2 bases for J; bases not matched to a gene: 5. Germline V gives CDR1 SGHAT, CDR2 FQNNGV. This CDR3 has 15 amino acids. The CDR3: CASSSGQGPYNEQFF. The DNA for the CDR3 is TGTGCCAGCAGCAGTGGACAGGGACCCTACAATGAGCAGTTCTTC.